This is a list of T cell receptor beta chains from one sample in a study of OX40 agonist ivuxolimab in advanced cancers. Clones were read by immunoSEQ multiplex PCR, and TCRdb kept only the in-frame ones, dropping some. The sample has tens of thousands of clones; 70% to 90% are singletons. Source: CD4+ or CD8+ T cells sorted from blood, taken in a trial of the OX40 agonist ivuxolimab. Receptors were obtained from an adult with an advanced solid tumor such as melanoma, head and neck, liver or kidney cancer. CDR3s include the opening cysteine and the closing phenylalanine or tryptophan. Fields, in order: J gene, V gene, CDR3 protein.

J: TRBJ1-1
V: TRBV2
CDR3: CASSESASEAFF

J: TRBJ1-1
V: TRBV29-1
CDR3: CSVGKGSFLRRNTEAFF

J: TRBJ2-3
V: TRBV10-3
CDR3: CAIRRTSGDTDTQYF

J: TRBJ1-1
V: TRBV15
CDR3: CATSRDQWGGEAFF

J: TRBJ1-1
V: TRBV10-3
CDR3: CAISESGGRGYTEAFF

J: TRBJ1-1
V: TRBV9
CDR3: CASSVRGQNTEAFF

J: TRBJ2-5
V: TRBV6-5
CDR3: CASSYRGDGGETQYF

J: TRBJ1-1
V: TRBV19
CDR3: CASRGDRDTFF

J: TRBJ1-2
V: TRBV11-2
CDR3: CASSLDRGRVNYGYTF

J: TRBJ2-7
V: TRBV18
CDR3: CASSPQSLTSGRFYEQYF

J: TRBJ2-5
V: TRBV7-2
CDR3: CASSPRTAGPQYF

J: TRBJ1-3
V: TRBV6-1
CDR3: CASTRQGATGNTIYF

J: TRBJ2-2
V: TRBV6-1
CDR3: CASSESYGELFF

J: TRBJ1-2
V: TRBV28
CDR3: CAIRTASSYGYTF

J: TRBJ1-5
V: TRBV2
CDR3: CASRGLDIPYQPQHF

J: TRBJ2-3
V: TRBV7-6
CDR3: CASSPGGQNTDTQYF

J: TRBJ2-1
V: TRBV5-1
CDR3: CASSLQSVSYNNEQFF

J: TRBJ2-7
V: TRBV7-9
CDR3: CASSSGRIYEQYF

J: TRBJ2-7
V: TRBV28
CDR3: CASRRPGQGAGEQYF

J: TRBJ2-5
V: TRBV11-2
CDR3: CASSLAGGQWETQYF

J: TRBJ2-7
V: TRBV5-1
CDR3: CAILFTERRRVYEQYF

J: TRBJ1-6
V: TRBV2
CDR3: CASGAGQRASPLHF

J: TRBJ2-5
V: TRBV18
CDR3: CASSPQGVQDPQYF

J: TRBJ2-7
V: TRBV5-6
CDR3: CASSFSGTATYEQYF

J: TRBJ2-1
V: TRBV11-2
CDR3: CASRQREGPYNEQFF

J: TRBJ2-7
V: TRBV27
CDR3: CASKVGGAYEQYF

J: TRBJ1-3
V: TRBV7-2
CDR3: CASSQQGATGNTIYF

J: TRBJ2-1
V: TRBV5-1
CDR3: CASSLTGGGASINEQFF

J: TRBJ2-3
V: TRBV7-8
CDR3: CASSPRSGTGVDF

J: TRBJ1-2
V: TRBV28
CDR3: CASGTPWGSNYGYTF

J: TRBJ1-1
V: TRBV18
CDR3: CASSPRTGAEAFF

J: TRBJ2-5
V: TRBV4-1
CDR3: CASSQQGARVETQYF

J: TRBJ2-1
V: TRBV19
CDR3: CASSSADGGGEQFF

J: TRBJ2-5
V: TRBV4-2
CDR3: CASSQDGLAEPGETQYF

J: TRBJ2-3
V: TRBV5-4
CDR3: CASSLWGTDTQYF

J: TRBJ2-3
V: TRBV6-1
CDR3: CASRAGTSSTDTQYF

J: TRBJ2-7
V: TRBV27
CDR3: CASSFRGPASGTYEQYF